This passage covers 27 T cell receptor beta chains from one sample sequenced in a study of human T cells and chemical hapten exposure. TCRdb analysed the RACE reads with MiXCR anew, one entry per CDR3 protein. This table holds some 77,000 distinct CDR3 sequences, around 9.4% found once. Time point reported: healthy volunteer bleed at 6 weeks. The authors extracted total RNA from unfractionated whole blood. Sequencing was done on a sample of whole blood. Source of these receptors: a female donor in good health. Some clones in this sample may be carry-over from other donors' samples.

This clonotype occurred many times. The CDR3 nucleotides are TGTGCCATCAGTCAGCTAACCCGCACAGATACGCAGTATTTT. Translated, it gives CAISQLTRTDTQYF. This chain links TRBV10-3 with TRBJ2-3; D remains ambiguous. V was clipped by 5 bases and J by 1 base, with 10 bases between them. Germline V gene lookup returns CDR1 ENHRY and CDR2 SYGVKD. The CDR3 length is 14 residues.

This clonotype has ten or more counts. Written as DNA, the CDR3 is TGTGCCAGCAGTTTAACGACAATCACTGAAGCTTTCTTT. Protein: CASSLTTITEAFF. This sequence joins TRBV12-3 or TRBV12-4 and TRBJ1-1; D is unresolved. The CDR3 is 13 residues long. The V end lost 2 bases, the J end lost 4 bases, and 8 bases lay between the germline ends.

The chain is built from TRBV28 and TRBJ1-2; D not certain. The CDR3 sequence is 13 residues long. V lost 6 bases and J 7 bases, leaving 15 bases between the germline ends. The germline gives CDR1 MDHEN, CDR2 SYDVKM. CDR3 in DNA: TGTGCCAGCAGGGACCCCAGGTCTGCTGGCTACACCTTC. It translates to CASRDPRSAGYTF.

The chain has TRBV24-1 and TRBJ2-1; D gene ambiguous. The CDR3 spans 11 residues. Germline V gives CDR1 KGHDR, CDR2 SFDVKD. Deletions cut 5 bases from V and 8 bases from J, with 6 bases between. CDR3 loop: CATSAVDEQFF. CDR3 DNA sequence: TGTGCCACCAGTGCGGTGGATGAGCAGTTCTTC.

This clonotype was recorded many times. The V gene is TRBV6-2 or TRBV6-3, the J gene TRBJ1-5; D call uncertain. Germline V gene sequence: CDR1 MNHEY, CDR2 SVGEGT. The CDR3 totals 14 residues. The V gene lost 6 bases and the J gene lost 5 bases, with 14 bases spanning the gap. The CDR3 bases are TGTGCCAGCAGCCCGATGAGTGTTGATCAGCCCCAGCATTTT. Protein sequence: CASSPMSVDQPQHF.

This clonotype was observed at least ten times. The chain combines TRBV7-9 with TRBJ1-1, with a tentative D call TRBD1 (5 bases). The CDR3 has 14 amino acids. Trimming pared 5 bases from V and 1 base from J, leaving 11 bases between. The germline V gene has CDR1 SEHNR and CDR2 FQNEAQ (reference sequence). This CDR3 is CASSAGTSNTEAFF. DNA for the CDR3: TGTGCCAGCAGCGCTGGGACCTCGAACACTGAAGCTTTCTTT.

This clonotype came up many times. The chain links TRBV18 to TRBJ1-1; 7 nucleotides align to TRBD1. Germline CDR1 reads KGHSH; CDR2 reads LQKENI. V gave up 3 bases and J gave up 4 bases; unmatched junction bases: 5. CDR3 length: 14 residues. Here the CDR3 DNA reads TGTGCCAGCTCACCCTCAGGGGGGGGCACTGAAGCTTTCTTT. Protein product: CASSPSGGGTEAFF.

At least ten counts were recorded for this clonotype. The chain is built from TRBV5-1 and TRBJ2-7; D may be TRBD2 (7 bases). Germline values: CDR1 SGHRS, CDR2 YFSETQ. This CDR3 spans 15 amino acids. The V gene lost 3 bases and the J gene lost 2 bases, with 15 bases spanning the gap. CDR3: CASSSGGGGTYEQYF. As DNA, the CDR3 is TGCGCCAGCAGCTCCGGGGGAGGGGGAACCTACGAGCAGTACTTC. Complete variable domain (other parts from reference TRBV5-1 and TRBJ2-7): KAGVTQTPRYLIKTRGQQVTLSCSPISGHRSVSWYQQTPGQGLQFLFEYFSETQRNKGNFPGRFSGRQFSNSRSEMNVSTLELGDSALYLCASSSGGGGTYEQYFGPGTRLTVT.

In its sample, this clonotype was seen many times. V is TRBV12-3 or TRBV12-4 and J is TRBJ2-3, with TRBD2 matching over 11 bases. This CDR3 contains 14 residues. With V trimmed by 5 bases and J by 6 bases, 4 bases remained unmatched. The CDR3 region has the DNA TGTGCCAGCAGTACTAGCGGGGGTTCGGATACGCAGTATTTT. This codes for CASSTSGGSDTQYF.

This clonotype was recorded many times. The chain recombines TRBV20-1 with TRBJ1-1; D may be TRBD1 (5 bases). Germline V gene lookup returns CDR1 DFQATT and CDR2 SNEGSKA (reference sequence). With 3 bases removed from V and 7 bases from J, the gap between germline ends came to 15 bases. This CDR3 is 13 amino acids long. In nucleotides, the CDR3 is TGCAGTGCTAGGGACTATTCTGACAGTGAAGCTTTCTTT. Its translation: CSARDYSDSEAFF.

The chain couples TRBV12-3 or TRBV12-4 to TRBJ2-7; the match to TRBD2 covers 12 bases. The CDR3 totals 16 residues. V trimming: 6 bases; J trimming: 0 bases; junction bases outside the gene matches: 6. The CDR3 DNA reads TGTGCCAGCAGCACAACTAGCGGGGGGCCCTCCTACGAGCAGTACTTC. This codes for CASSTTSGGPSYEQYF.

This chain joins TRBV10-3 and TRBJ1-1; D is perhaps TRBD1 (5 bases). The V end was cut by 0 bases, the J end by 1 base, with 9 bases between. Germline-derived CDR1 and CDR2 are ENHRY and SYGVKD. The CDR3 sequence is 15 residues long. CDR3 region: CAISESDTSNTEAFF. The CDR3, as DNA: TGTGCCATCAGTGAGTCGGACACCTCGAACACTGAAGCTTTCTTT.

This clonotype was observed a few times. The chain links TRBV7-2 to TRBJ2-3; D is undetermined. CDR1 and CDR2 from the germline V gene are SGHTA and FQGNSA. Trimming took 5 bases from V and 4 from J, leaving 7 bases between them. The CDR3 has 12 amino acids. This chain's CDR3 is CASSARADTQYF. The DNA of the CDR3 is TGTGCCAGCAGCGCCCGAGCAGATACGCAGTATTTT. The complete variable domain, with remaining parts taken from reference TRBV7-2 and TRBJ2-3, reads GAGVSQSPSNKVTEKGKDVELRCDPISGHTALYWYRQSLGQGLEFLIYFQGNSAPDKSGLPSDRFSAERTGGSVSTLTIQRTQQEDSAVYLCASSARADTQYFGPGTRLTVL.

This clonotype occurred many times. The chain joins TRBV18 to TRBJ2-3, with D uncertain. The V and J ends lost 5 bases and 3 bases respectively, with 3 bases between them. CDR1 and CDR2 (germline): KGHSH, LQKENI. CDR3 size: 11 residues. In nucleotides, the CDR3 is TGTGCCAGCTCAAATACAGATACGCAGTATTTT. Amino acid sequence: CASSNTDTQYF.

This rearrangement joins TRBV3-1 to TRBJ2-3; TRBD2 aligns across 8 bases. Trimming cost V 1 base and J 5 bases; bases outside gene matches: 2. Germline loops: CDR1 LGHDT, CDR2 YNNKEL (reference sequence). The CDR3 has 14 residues. The CDR3 region has the DNA TGTGCCAGCAGCCAAGCGGGGGGGGAAGATACGCAGTATTTT. This encodes CASSQAGGEDTQYF.

In its sample, this clonotype was seen a few times. The chain has TRBV18 and TRBJ1-4, with 7 bases matching TRBD1. Unmatched junction bases numbered 6, after V lost 2 bases and J lost 6 bases. CDR1 KGHSH and CDR2 LQKENI come from the germline V gene. This CDR3 is built from 15 residues. CDR3 in DNA: TGTGCCAGCTCACCAAGTGGGACAGAGGATGAAAAACTGTTTTTT. It is translated as CASSPSGTEDEKLFF.

The chain couples TRBV9 to TRBJ1-6; 7 bases line up with TRBD1. After removal of 4 bases from V and 7 bases from J, the junction contained 5 bases not matched to a gene. CDR1 and CDR2 (germline): SGDLS, YYNGEE. This CDR3 spans 14 amino acids. In nucleotides, the CDR3 is TGTGCCAGCAGCTGGGGGACAGAAAATTCACCCCTCCACTTT. Amino acids: CASSWGTENSPLHF.

The table lists this clonotype with many counts. The rearrangement joins TRBV20-1 to TRBJ1-1; tentative D call: TRBD1 (5 bases). The CDR3 loop spans 14 amino acids. V was trimmed by 3 bases and J by 8 bases, leaving 19 bases between them. Looked up from germline, CDR1 is DFQATT and CDR2 is SNEGSKA (reference sequence). CDR3 amino acids: CSARGREGWWEAFF. The DNA of the CDR3 is TGCAGTGCTAGGGGCAGGGAAGGCTGGTGGGAAGCTTTCTTT.

This clonotype was observed a few times. The chain is built from TRBV28 and TRBJ1-1; 11 bases fit TRBD1. The J segment lost 0 bases and the V segment lost 7 bases, leaving 10 bases of the junction unmatched. Germline CDR1 and CDR2: MDHEN and SYDVKM. There are 17 residues in the CDR3. CDR3 region: CASTSPGTGGMNTEAFF. The CDR3 DNA sequence: TGTGCCAGCACCTCCCCCGGGACAGGGGGGATGAACACTGAAGCTTTCTTT.

The sample holds many counts of this clonotype. This chain joins TRBV27 and TRBJ2-5; D is perhaps TRBD1 or TRBD2 (5 bases each). Trimming took 5 bases from V and 7 from J, leaving 26 bases between them. The CDR3 sequence is 17 residues long. Per the germline V gene, CDR1 is MNHEY and CDR2 is SMNVEV (reference sequence). DNA for the CDR3: TGTGCCAGCAGTGTAGTCCGGGGCACGGTTTCGAAGGGGACCCAGTACTTC. The encoded protein is CASSVVRGTVSKGTQYF.

This clonotype was picked up many times. V gene TRBV6-2 or TRBV6-3 combines with J gene TRBJ2-1; 15 positions agree with TRBD2. Trimming removed 1 base from V and 8 bases from J; junction bases left unmatched: 9. The V gene's germline CDR1 is MNHEY and CDR2 SVGEGT. The CDR3 runs to 18 residues. The CDR3 sequence: CASSYFLRTSGGVHEQFF. The CDR3 DNA sequence: TGTGCCAGCAGTTACTTTTTACGGACTAGCGGGGGGGTGCATGAGCAGTTCTTC.

This clonotype was counted only a few times. The chain links TRBV10-3 to TRBJ2-7; D is possibly TRBD1 (6 bases). Germline V gene data show CDR1 as ENHRY and CDR2 as SYGVKD. The CDR3 runs 14 residues. Trimming removed 6 bases from V and 2 bases from J, with 14 bases in between. The CDR3 region is CAISAPGVAYEQYF. The CDR3 DNA is TGTGCCATCAGCGCCCCAGGGGTCGCCTACGAGCAGTACTTC.

There are many counts of this clonotype. The chain recombines TRBV18 with TRBJ2-3, with 7 bases that match TRBD1. Germline V gene lookup returns CDR1 KGHSH and CDR2 LQKENI. The junction had 3 bases not matched to a gene; V was cut back by 3 bases and J by 0 bases. This CDR3 has 15 residues. The CDR3 DNA is TGTGCCAGCTCACCTCCGGGACAGAGCACAGATACGCAGTATTTT. This sequence encodes CASSPPGQSTDTQYF.

There are many counts of this clonotype. The CDR3, as DNA: TGTGCCAGCAGACGCCAGCGAATGACACCGAACACTGAAGCTTTCTTT. This translates into CASRRQRMTPNTEAFF. This chain uses TRBV27 with TRBJ1-1; D is undetermined. Germline assignment: CDR1 MNHEY and CDR2 SMNVEV (reference sequence). The CDR3 sequence is 16 residues long. V was pared by 6 bases and J by 1 base, with 18 bases between.

The gene calls are TRBV29-1 and TRBJ1-5, with 9 bases identical to TRBD1. Germline CDR1 is SQVTM and CDR2 is ANQGSEA. The length of the CDR3 is 14 residues. J lost 0 bases, V lost 6 bases, and 3 bases had no gene match. CDR3 region: CSVRTGDSNQPQHF. In nucleotides, the CDR3 is TGCAGCGTCCGGACAGGGGATAGCAATCAGCCCCAGCATTTT.

This clonotype was counted many times. V and J are TRBV3-1 and TRBJ2-1, with D possibly being TRBD2 (6 bases). CDR1 is LGHDT, CDR2 YNNKEL, per germline (reference sequence). V lost 3 bases, J lost 12 bases, and 15 bases lay in between. The CDR3 extends over 13 amino acids. CDR3 DNA: TGTGCCAGCAGCCAGGTCTTGGCGGGGCGGCAGTTCTTC. Translating gives CASSQVLAGRQFF.

This clonotype was counted ten times or more. The V and J genes are TRBV12-3 or TRBV12-4 and TRBJ2-7; no firm D call. The CDR3 is made up of 12 amino acids. Deletions cut 4 bases from V and 3 bases from J, with 7 bases between. Here the CDR3 DNA reads TGTGCCAGCAGTTCCTTCGACTACGAGCAGTACTTC. As protein: CASSSFDYEQYF.